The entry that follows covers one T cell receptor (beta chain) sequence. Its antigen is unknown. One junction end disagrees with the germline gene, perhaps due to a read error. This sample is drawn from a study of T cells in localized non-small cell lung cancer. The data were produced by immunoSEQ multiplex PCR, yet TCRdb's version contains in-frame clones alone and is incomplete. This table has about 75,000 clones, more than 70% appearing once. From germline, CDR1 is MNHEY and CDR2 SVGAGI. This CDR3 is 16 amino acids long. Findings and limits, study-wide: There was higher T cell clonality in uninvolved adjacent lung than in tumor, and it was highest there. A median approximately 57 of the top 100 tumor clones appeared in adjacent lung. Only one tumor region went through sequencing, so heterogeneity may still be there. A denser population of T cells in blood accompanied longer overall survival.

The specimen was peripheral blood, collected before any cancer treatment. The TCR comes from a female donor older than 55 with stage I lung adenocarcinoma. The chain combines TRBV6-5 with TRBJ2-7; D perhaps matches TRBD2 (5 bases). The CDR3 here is CASSYSGGLTSHEQYF. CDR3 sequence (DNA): TGTGCCAGCAGTTACTCGGGCGGACTGACCTCCCACGAGCAGTACTTC.